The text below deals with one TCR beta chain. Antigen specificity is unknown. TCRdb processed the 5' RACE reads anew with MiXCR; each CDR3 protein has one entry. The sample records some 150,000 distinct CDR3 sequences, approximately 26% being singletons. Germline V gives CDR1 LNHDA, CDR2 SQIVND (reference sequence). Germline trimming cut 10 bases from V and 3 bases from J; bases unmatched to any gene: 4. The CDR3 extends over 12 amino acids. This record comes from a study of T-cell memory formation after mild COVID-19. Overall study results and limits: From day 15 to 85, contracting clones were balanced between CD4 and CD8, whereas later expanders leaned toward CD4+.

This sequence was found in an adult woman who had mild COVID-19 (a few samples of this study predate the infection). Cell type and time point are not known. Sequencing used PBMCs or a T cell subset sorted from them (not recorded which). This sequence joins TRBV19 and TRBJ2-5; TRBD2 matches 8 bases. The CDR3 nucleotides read TGTGCCACTAGGACTAGCAAAGAGACCCAGTACTTC. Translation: CATRTSKETQYF.